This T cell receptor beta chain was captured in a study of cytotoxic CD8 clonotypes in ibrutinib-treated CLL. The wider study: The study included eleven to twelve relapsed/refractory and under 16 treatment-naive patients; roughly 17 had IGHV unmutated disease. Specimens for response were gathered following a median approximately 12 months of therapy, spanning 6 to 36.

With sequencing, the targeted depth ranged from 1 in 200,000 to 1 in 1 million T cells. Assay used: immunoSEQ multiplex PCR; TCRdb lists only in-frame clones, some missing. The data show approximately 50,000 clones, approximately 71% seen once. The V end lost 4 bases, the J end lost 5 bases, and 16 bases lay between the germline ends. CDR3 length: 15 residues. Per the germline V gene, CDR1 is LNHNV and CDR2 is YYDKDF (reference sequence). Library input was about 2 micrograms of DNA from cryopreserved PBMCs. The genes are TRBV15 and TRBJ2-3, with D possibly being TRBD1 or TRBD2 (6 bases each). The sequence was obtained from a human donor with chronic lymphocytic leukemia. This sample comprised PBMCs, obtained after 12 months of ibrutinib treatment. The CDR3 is CATSKRGTLGDTQYF. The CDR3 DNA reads TGTGCCACCAGCAAGAGGGGGACTCTGGGAGATACGCAGTATTTT. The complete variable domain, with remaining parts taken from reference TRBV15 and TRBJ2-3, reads DAMVIQNPRYQVTQFGKPVTLSCSQTLNHNVMYWYQQKSSQAPKLLFHYYDKDFNNEADTPDNFQSRRPNTSFCFLDIRSPGLGDTAMYLCATSKRGTLGDTQYFGPGTRLTVL.